This TCR beta chain was retrieved from a study of molecular identifiers for immune sequencing clone quantification. Unmatched junction bases numbered 2, after V lost 6 bases and J lost 0 bases. Germline V CDR1 and CDR2: ENHRY, SYGVKD. The CDR3 extends over 15 amino acids. This clonotype was seen a few times. Its matching antigen is unknown. Listed TCR primers, together with previously described methods, were used for the bulk TCR libraries. TCRdb passed the PCR reads through MiXCR, listing each CDR3 protein once. This repertoire shows over 300,000 distinct CDR3 sequences, about 22% found once; its top ten account for roughly 0.7%. Naive CD8 libraries used about 20,000 to 1,000,000 sorted cells and 10%, 30% or 50% RNA. Study results and limitations: Clones exceeding 20 RNA copies carried over 97% of effector molecules but under 1% of naive-cell molecules. Investigators reportedly could detect spiked Jurkat TCR RNA from one cell among one million naive cells.

The gene calls are TRBV10-3 and TRBJ2-7, with 13 bases identical to TRBD2. The sample consisted of naive CD8+ T cells from blood, with Jurkat cell RNA spiked in. The subset was: FACS-sorted CD8+CD4-CCR7+CD45RA+ naive T cells. The receptor was derived from a human donor in good health. Some libraries in this study had Jurkat cell RNA spiked in. CDR3 in amino acids: CAISGLAGVSYEQYF. CDR3 nucleotides: TGTGCCATCAGCGGACTAGCGGGGGTCTCCTACGAGCAGTACTTC.